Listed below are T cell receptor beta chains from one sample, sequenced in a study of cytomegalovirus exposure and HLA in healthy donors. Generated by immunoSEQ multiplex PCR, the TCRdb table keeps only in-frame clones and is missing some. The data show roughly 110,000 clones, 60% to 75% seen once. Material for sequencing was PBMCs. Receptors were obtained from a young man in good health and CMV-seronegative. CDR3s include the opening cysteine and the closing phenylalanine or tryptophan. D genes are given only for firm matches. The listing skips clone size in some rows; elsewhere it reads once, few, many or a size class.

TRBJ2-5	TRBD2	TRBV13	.	CASSLGLSGGPSAGTQYF	TGTGCCAGCAGCTTAGGCCTAAGCGGGGGGCCTTCAGCTGGGACCCAGTACTTC
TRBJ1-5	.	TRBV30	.	CAWSLGGGNQPQHF	TGTGCCTGGAGTTTAGGGGGAGGCAATCAGCCCCAGCATTTT
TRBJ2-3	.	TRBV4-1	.	CASSQQGTDTRYF	TGCGCCAGCAGCCAACAAGGCACAGATACGCGGTATTTT
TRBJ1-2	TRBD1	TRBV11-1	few	CASSRTGANLYGYTF	TGTGCCAGCAGCCGAACAGGGGCGAATCTCTATGGCTACACCTTC
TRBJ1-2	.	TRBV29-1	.	CSVDGQGRNYGYTF	TGCAGCGTTGATGGGCAGGGGCGAAACTATGGCTACACCTTC
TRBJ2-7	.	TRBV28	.	CASSITGKAQYF	TGTGCCAGCAGTATTACAGGGAAGGCGCAGTACTTC
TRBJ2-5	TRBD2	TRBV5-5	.	CASSSTSGGETQYF	TGTGCCAGCAGCTCCACTAGCGGGGGTGAGACCCAGTACTTC
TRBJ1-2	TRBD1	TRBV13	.	CASSSLPGTAYGYTF	TGTGCCAGCAGCTCCCTTCCGGGGACAGCTTATGGCTACACCTTC
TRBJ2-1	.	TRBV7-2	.	CASSLAGRGPYNEQFF	TGTGCCAGCAGCTTAGCCGGCAGGGGACCCTACAATGAGCAGTTCTTC
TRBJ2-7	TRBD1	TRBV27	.	CASSPTTGPYEQYF	TGTGCCAGCAGTCCGACGACAGGGCCCTACGAGCAGTACTTC
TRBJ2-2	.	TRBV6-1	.	CASSAGRGSTGELFF	TGTGCCAGCAGTGCCGGAAGAGGGAGTACCGGGGAGCTGTTTTTT
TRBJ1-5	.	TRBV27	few	CASSTRTDRAPQHF	TGTGCCAGCAGTACTCGGACAGATCGGGCGCCCCAGCATTTT
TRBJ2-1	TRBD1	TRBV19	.	CASSITGGAEQFF	TGTGCCAGTAGTATTACAGGGGGCGCGGAGCAGTTCTTC
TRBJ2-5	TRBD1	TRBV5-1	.	CASSGTGRGETQYF	TGCGCCAGCAGCGGGACAGGGAGAGGAGAGACCCAGTACTTC
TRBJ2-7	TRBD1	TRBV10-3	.	CAITSTGPYEQYF	TGTGCCATCACCTCGACAGGGCCCTACGAGCAGTACTTC
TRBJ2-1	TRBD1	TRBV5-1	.	CASSLTGVSYNEQFF	TGCGCCAGCAGCTTGACAGGGGTCTCCTACAATGAGCAGTTCTTC
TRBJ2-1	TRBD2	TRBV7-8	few	CASSMGLASDEQFF	TGTGCCAGCAGCATGGGACTAGCGAGCGATGAGCAGTTCTTC
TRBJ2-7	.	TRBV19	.	CASSPPGHNYEQYF	TGTGCCAGTAGTCCACCGGGACACAACTACGAGCAGTACTTC